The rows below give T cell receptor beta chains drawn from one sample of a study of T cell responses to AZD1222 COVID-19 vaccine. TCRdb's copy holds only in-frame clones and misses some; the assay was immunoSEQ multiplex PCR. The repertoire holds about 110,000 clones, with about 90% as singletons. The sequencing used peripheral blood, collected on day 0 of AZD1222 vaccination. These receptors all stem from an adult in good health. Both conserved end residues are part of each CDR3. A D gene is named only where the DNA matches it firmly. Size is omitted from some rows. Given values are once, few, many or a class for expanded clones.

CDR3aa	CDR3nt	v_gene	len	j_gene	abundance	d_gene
CATRHYERGAPYEQYF	TGTGCTACCCGTCACTACGAGCGGGGGGCTCCCTACGAGCAGTACTTC	TRBV27	16	TRBJ2-7	.	TRBD2
CASSLGTGHGELFF	TGTGCCAGCAGCTTAGGGACAGGGCACGGGGAGCTGTTTTTT	TRBV7-2	14	TRBJ2-2	.	TRBD1
CAISGGSTEAFF	TGTGCCATCAGTGGGGGGTCCACTGAAGCTTTCTTT	TRBV10-3	12	TRBJ1-1	.	.
CASSFSGQGSNQPQHF	TGTGCCAGCAGTTTTTCTGGACAGGGGTCGAATCAGCCCCAGCATTTT	TRBV27	16	TRBJ1-5	.	TRBD1
CASSLGGGDGYTF	TGCGCCAGCAGCCTAGGAGGGGGGGATGGCTACACCTTC	TRBV10-2	13	TRBJ1-2	.	.
CATGRTPALHF	TGTGCCACCGGAAGAACCCCAGCCCTCCACTTT	TRBV15	11	TRBJ1-6	.	.
CASSVDIGVGTQYF	TGTGCCAGCAGCGTAGATATCGGAGTCGGGACCCAGTACTTC	TRBV9	14	TRBJ2-5	.	.
CASSSTGGAGEQYF	TGTGCCAGCAGCTCTACAGGGGGTGCGGGTGAGCAGTACTTC	TRBV7-2	14	TRBJ2-7	.	TRBD1
CASSSAGAARFNEQFF	TGTGCCAGCAGCTCCGCGGGGGCCGCTCGGTTCAATGAGCAGTTCTTC	TRBV5-5	16	TRBJ2-1	.	.
CASSPRGQGTAKGEKLFF	TGCGCCAGCAGCCCCAGGGGACAGGGCACAGCGAAAGGCGAAAAACTGTTTTTT	TRBV5-1	18	TRBJ1-4	.	TRBD1
CASSKATKYYGYTF	TGTGCCAGCAGCAAAGCGACCAAGTACTATGGCTACACCTTC	TRBV21-1	14	TRBJ1-2	.	.
CASSLRGLTGELFF	TGTGCCAGCAGCTTAAGAGGCCTAACCGGGGAGCTGTTTTTT	TRBV11-2	14	TRBJ2-2	.	.
CASSLWGPDSGNTIYF	TGCGCCAGCAGCTTGTGGGGGCCGGACTCTGGAAACACCATATATTTT	TRBV5-1	16	TRBJ1-3	.	.
CASSLARDMGDEQFF	TGCGCCAGCAGCTTGGCTAGGGACATGGGCGATGAGCAGTTCTTC	TRBV5-1	15	TRBJ2-1	.	.
CASSQGGGGHYLYNEQFF	TGTGCCAGCAGCCAAGGGGGAGGGGGACACTACCTCTACAATGAGCAGTTCTTC	TRBV14	18	TRBJ2-1	.	.
CASSQGGGYTF	TGTGCCAGCAGCCAAGGAGGGGGCTACACCTTC	TRBV3-1/TRBV3-2	11	TRBJ1-2	.	.
CASSQPSGAYNEQFF	TGCGCCAGCAGCCAACCCTCGGGGGCCTACAATGAGCAGTTCTTC	TRBV4-1	15	TRBJ2-1	few	.
CASNLAGGDYEQYF	TGTGCCAGCAATCTAGCGGGGGGGGACTACGAGCAGTACTTC	TRBV7-2	14	TRBJ2-7	.	TRBD2
CASSSGTLNIREKLFF	TGTGCCAGCAGCTCAGGGACCTTAAACATCCGAGAAAAACTGTTTTTT	TRBV7-2	16	TRBJ1-4	once	.
CASSVRPADEQYF	TGTGCCAGCAGCGTTCGACCGGCGGACGAGCAGTACTTC	TRBV7-2	13	TRBJ2-7	once	.
CASSQALYEAQYF	TGCGCCAGCAGCCAGGCCCTTTACGAGGCTCAGTACTTC	TRBV4-3	13	TRBJ2-7	.	.
CASSRPAGELFF	TGTGCCAGCAGCCGTCCAGCTGGGGAGCTGTTTTTT	TRBV7-2	12	TRBJ2-2	.	.
CASSLAVPGNTIYF	TGCGCCAGCAGCTTGGCCGTCCCTGGAAACACCATATATTTT	TRBV5-1	14	TRBJ1-3	once	.
CASSSGQGYTDTQYF	TGTGCCAGCTCTTCGGGACAGGGCTACACAGATACGCAGTATTTT	TRBV18	15	TRBJ2-3	.	TRBD1
CASSPEGRDSTDTQYF	TGCGCCAGCAGCCCCGAGGGGCGGGATAGCACAGATACGCAGTATTTT	TRBV5-1	16	TRBJ2-3	.	.
CASSFGQITGELFF	TGTGCCAGCAGCTTTGGACAGATTACCGGGGAGCTGTTTTTT	TRBV7-2	14	TRBJ2-2	once	.
CASRGGNTIYF	TGTGCCAGCAGGGGTGGAAACACCATATATTTT	TRBV27	11	TRBJ1-3	.	.
CASSRTQGWGEQYF	TGTGCCAGCAGCCGGACTCAGGGGTGGGGCGAGCAGTACTTC	TRBV28	14	TRBJ2-7	.	.
CASRERMASYEQYF	TGTGCCAGCAGAGAAAGAATGGCGTCCTACGAGCAGTACTTC	TRBV2	14	TRBJ2-7	.	.
CASSTTARSYNEQFF	TGTGCCAGTAGTACGACAGCCAGGTCCTACAATGAGCAGTTCTTC	TRBV19	15	TRBJ2-1	.	.
CSVAGEWRYNEQFF	TGCAGCGTTGCGGGCGAATGGAGGTACAATGAGCAGTTCTTC	TRBV29-1	14	TRBJ2-1	.	.
CAWNMGQGREAQHF	TGTGCCTGGAATATGGGACAGGGGAGGGAAGCCCAGCATTTT	TRBV30	14	TRBJ1-5	.	TRBD1
CASSLFFGQNNSPLHF	TGTGCCAGCAGCTTATTCTTCGGACAAAATAATTCACCCCTCCACTTT	TRBV11-2	16	TRBJ1-6	.	.
CASSDSIAGEQFF	TGTGCCAGCAGTGACTCCATAGCGGGAGAGCAGTTCTTC	TRBV6-4	13	TRBJ2-1	.	TRBD2